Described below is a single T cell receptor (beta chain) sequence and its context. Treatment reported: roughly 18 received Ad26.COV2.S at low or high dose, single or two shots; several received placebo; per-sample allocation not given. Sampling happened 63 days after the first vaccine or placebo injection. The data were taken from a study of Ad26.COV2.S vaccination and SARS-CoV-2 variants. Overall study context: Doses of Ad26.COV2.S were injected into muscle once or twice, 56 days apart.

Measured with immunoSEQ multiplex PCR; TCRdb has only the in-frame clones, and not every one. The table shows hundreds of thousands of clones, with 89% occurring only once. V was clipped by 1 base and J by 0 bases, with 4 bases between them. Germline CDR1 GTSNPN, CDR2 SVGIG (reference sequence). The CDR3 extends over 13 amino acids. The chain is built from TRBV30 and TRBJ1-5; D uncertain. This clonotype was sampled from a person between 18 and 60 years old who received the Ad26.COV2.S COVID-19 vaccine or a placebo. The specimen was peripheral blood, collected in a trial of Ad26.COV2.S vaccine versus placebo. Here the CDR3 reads CAWSEYSNQPQHF. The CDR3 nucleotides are TGTGCCTGGAGTGAGTATAGCAATCAGCCCCAGCATTTT. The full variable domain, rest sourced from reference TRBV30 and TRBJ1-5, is SQTIHQWPATLVQPVGSPLSLECTVEGTSNPNLYWYRQAAGRGLQLLFYSVGIGQISSEVPQNLSASRPQDRQFILSSKKLLLSDSGFYLCAWSEYSNQPQHFGDGTRLSIL.